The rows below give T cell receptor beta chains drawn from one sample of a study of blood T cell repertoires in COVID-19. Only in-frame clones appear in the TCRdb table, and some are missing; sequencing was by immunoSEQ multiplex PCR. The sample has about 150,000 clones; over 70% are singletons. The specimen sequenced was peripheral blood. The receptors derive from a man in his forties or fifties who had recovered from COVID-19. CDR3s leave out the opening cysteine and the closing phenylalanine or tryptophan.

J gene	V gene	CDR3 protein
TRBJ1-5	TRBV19	ASSIPDRGRNQPQH
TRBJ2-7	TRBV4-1	ASSPPADSGEQY
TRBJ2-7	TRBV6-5	ASSPSGTGGPEQY
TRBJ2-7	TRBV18	ASSPGSGGDYEQY
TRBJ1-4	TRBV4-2	ASSQGQGFIATNEKLF
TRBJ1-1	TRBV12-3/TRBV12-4	ASSFQGGAF
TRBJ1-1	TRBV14	ASSQVGGANTEAF
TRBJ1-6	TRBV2	ASSNQATDNSPLH
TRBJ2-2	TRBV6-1	ASSPTRDTGELF
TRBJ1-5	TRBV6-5	ASSLRAGQPQH
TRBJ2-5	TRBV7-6	ASSFSGGARETQY
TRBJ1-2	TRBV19	ASREGQHYT
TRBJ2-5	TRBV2	ASSGKGTGGEAQY
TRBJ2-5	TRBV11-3	ASSLDRTSGGFQETQY
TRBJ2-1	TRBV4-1	ASTQPERGEYNEQF
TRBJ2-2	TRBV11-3	ASSLGTSGGTGELF
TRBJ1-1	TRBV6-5	ASTPPGSRHTEAF
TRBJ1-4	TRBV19	ASSILLLRGRREKLF
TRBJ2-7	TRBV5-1	ASSSRDRVRYEQY
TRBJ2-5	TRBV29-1	SCGGGETQY
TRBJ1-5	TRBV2	ASSVQNRVRNQPQH
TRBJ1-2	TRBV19	ASSAKQGTNYGYT
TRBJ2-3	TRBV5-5	ASSSGTATDTQY
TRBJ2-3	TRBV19	ASTVGQGAFTQY
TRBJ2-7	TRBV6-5	ASSFGRSYEQY
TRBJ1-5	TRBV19	ASSIGDRGLPQH